This T cell receptor beta chain came from a study of vaccination effects on CD4 cells after COVID-19. Points from the study as a whole: Spike-reactive clones detected post-vaccine in convalescents consisted mainly of new vaccine-induced clones.

Subsequent to a culture period of 10 to 11 days, CD4+ T cells were isolated. SARS-CoV-2 infected the person between March and December 2020, as confirmed by PCR. The authors exchanged half the medium for IL-2 medium on days 3 and 7. The table came from immunoSEQ multiplex PCR; TCRdb's copy has only in-frame clones and leaves some out. Of 45,000 or so clones listed, 76% were seen once; the top ten hold about an eighth. Points on this clone: Its antigen is unknown.

Per the germline V gene, CDR1 is LNHDA and CDR2 is SQIVND (reference sequence). V was pared by 3 bases and J by 8 bases, with 16 bases between. The CDR3 is 14 amino acids. Sample: CD4+ T cells from PBMCs cultured without peptide, taken before COVID-19 vaccination. The TCR sequence derives from a human donor who had a prior SARS-CoV-2 infection. The genes are TRBV19 and TRBJ1-2; tentative D call: TRBD1 (5 bases). CDR3 DNA sequence: TGTGCCAGTAGTATCGCCAGGGCCTCCTCAGGCTACACCTTC. Its protein is CASSIARASSGYTF.